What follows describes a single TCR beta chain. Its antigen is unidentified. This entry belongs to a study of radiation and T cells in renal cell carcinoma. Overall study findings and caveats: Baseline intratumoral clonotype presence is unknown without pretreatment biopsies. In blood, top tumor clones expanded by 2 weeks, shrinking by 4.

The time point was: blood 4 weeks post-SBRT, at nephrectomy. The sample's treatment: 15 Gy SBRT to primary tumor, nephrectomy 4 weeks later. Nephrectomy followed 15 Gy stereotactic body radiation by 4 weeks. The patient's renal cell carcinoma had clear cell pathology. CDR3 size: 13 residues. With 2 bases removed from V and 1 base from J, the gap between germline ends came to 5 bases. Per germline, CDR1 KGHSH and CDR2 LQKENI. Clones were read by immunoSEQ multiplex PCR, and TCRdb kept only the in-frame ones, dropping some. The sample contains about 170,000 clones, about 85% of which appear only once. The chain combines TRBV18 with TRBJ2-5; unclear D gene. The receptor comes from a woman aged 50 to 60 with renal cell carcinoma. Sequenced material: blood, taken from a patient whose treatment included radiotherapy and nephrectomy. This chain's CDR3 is CASSPNSQETQYF. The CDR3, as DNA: TGTGCCAGCTCACCAAACTCCCAAGAGACCCAGTACTTC.